The entry that follows covers one T cell receptor (beta chain) sequence. The assay was immunoSEQ multiplex PCR, and TCRdb's table has in-frame clones only and misses some. Among about 220,000 clones listed, 82% were seen once. Seattle's enrolled individuals joined amid active infection and were then monitored longitudinally. The germline V and J ends were trimmed by 0 bases and 0 bases, with 8 bases remaining between them. Looked up from germline, CDR1 is KGHSH and CDR2 is LQKENI. This CDR3 has 15 residues. The data are from a study of blood T cell repertoires in COVID-19. This clonotype was obtained from a woman older than 75 with COVID-19, enrolled during active disease. This chain links TRBV18 with TRBJ1-1; D is unresolved. Sequenced input: peripheral blood. The CDR3 region is CASSPPRGVNTEAFF. The CDR3 nucleotides are TGTGCCAGCTCACCACCGCGGGGTGTGAACACTGAAGCTTTCTTT.